The next 26 T cell receptor beta chains were all read from a single sample in a study of vaccination effects on CD4 cells after COVID-19. No antigens are known for them. ViraFEST assay sequencing came after antigen-specific CD4+ T cells were expanded with viral peptide pools. Isolation of CD4+ T cells took place after about ten days of culture. Libraries were prepared by immunoSEQ multiplex PCR; TCRdb keeps only in-frame clonotypes and omits some of them. Among around 79,000 clones listed, around 74% were seen once. The sequenced sample was CD4+ T cells from PBMCs cultured with HCoV-229E spike peptides, obtained before COVID-19 vaccination. These TCRs come from a human donor who received a COVID-19 vaccine.

J is TRBJ1-1 and V is TRBV29-1; no clear D. The V gene lost 2 bases and the J gene lost 9 bases, with 1 base spanning the gap. The CDR3 extends over 8 amino acids. CDR1 SQVTM and CDR2 ANQGSEA come from the germline V gene. CDR3 nucleotides: TGCAGCGTTGAAAAAGCTTTCTTT. Translated: CSVEKAFF. Drawing the rest from reference TRBV29-1 and TRBJ1-1, the complete variable domain is SAVISQKPSRDICQRGTSLTIQCQVDSQVTMMFWYRQQPGQSLTLIATANQGSEATYESGFVIDKFPISRPNLTFSTLTVSNMSPEDSSIYLCSVEKAFFGQGTRLTVV.

This clone was seen a handful of times. The chain combines TRBV5-4 with TRBJ1-5; weak D call: TRBD1 (6 bases). Germline CDR1 is SGHNT and CDR2 is YYREEE (reference sequence). The CDR3 runs 18 residues. Trimming stripped 2 bases from V and 2 bases from J, with 20 bases between. In nucleotides, the CDR3 is TGTGCCAGCAGCTTCCCCGGGTCCGGGGGGGGCGGCAATCAGCCCCAGCATTTT. This encodes CASSFPGSGGGGNQPQHF.

The gene calls are TRBV5-1 and TRBJ2-2; 10 bases fit TRBD2. This CDR3 comprises 18 residues. Trimming at V came to 3 bases and at J to 0 bases, leaving 8 bases not matched to a gene. Germline CDR1 is SGHRS and CDR2 is YFSETQ. The CDR3 DNA is TGCGCCAGCAGCTCATGGGCCGGACTAGCGGCGAACACCGGGGAGCTGTTTTTT. Its protein is CASSSWAGLAANTGELFF.

Only a few counts were recorded for this clone. The chain recombines TRBV5-4 with TRBJ1-2; D remains ambiguous. CDR1 is SGHNT and CDR2 is YYREEE in the germline V gene (reference sequence). CDR3 length: 17 residues. The V end was cut by 0 bases, the J end by 8 bases, with 23 bases between. This CDR3 reads CASSLAQQASYWKGYTF. The CDR3, as DNA: TGTGCCAGCAGCTTGGCCCAGCAGGCATCGTATTGGAAGGGCTACACCTTC.

The chain couples TRBV7-9 to TRBJ1-1; D is undetermined. With 3 bases removed from V and 1 base from J, the gap between germline ends came to 9 bases. This CDR3 has 14 residues. CDR1 and CDR2 from the germline V gene are SEHNR and FQNEAQ (reference sequence). The DNA for the CDR3 is TGTGCCAGCAGCTTGCGGGAAGAGAACACTGAAGCTTTCTTT. Amino acids: CASSLREENTEAFF.

The V gene is TRBV5-5, the J gene TRBJ2-3; D remains unclear. This CDR3 is 14 amino acids long. CDR1 and CDR2 (germline): SGHKS, YYEKEE (reference sequence). V was clipped by 0 bases and J by 0 bases, with 5 bases between them. The CDR3 DNA reads as TGTGCCAGCAGCTTGGAAGGCAGCACAGATACGCAGTATTTT. Protein: CASSLEGSTDTQYF.

The genes are TRBV7-2 and TRBJ1-5, with D possibly TRBD1 on 5 matching bases. Trimming removed 5 bases from V and 4 bases from J, with 9 bases in between. The length of the CDR3 is 13 residues. CDR1 is SGHTA and CDR2 is FQGNSA in the germline V gene. Written as DNA, the CDR3 is TGTGCCAGCAGCATCAGACAGAATCAGCCCCAGCATTTT. This translates into CASSIRQNQPQHF.

The V and J genes are TRBV2 and TRBJ1-6; TRBD1 matches 7 bases. The J segment lost 9 bases and the V segment lost 6 bases, leaving 8 bases of the junction unmatched. CDR3 length equals 14 residues. Per germline, CDR1 SNHLY and CDR2 FYNNEI. CDR3 sequence reads: CASSKQGRVSPLHF. The CDR3 DNA is TGTGCCAGCAGCAAACAGGGGAGGGTTTCACCCCTCCACTTT.

This rearrangement joins TRBV4-2 to TRBJ2-7; tentatively, D is TRBD2 (6 bases). CDR1 is LGHNA and CDR2 is YNFKEQ in the germline V gene. CDR3 length equals 14 residues. V dropped 4 bases and J dropped 6 bases, with 16 bases sitting between them. The CDR3 bases are TGTGCCAGCAGCCCGACCGGGGGTTTGGGCGAGCAGTACGTC. This translates into CASSPTGGLGEQYV.

The V call is TRBV28, the J call TRBJ1-2; no firm D call. This CDR3 is built from 15 residues. Germline-derived CDR1 and CDR2 are MDHEN and SYDVKM. Trimming took off 5 bases at V and 3 bases at J, with 16 bases between the two ends. CDR3 residues: CASSLNWETDYGYTF. The CDR3 DNA sequence: TGTGCCAGCAGTCTCAATTGGGAGACCGACTATGGCTACACCTTC.

CDR3: CATSDGGGGAFGEQFF. Written as DNA, the CDR3 is TGTGCCACCAGTGATGGGGGCGGGGGGGCCTTTGGCGAGCAGTTCTTC. This chain links TRBV24-1 with TRBJ2-1, with TRBD2 matching 9 bases. The CDR3 runs to 16 residues. The J segment lost 10 bases and the V segment lost 3 bases, leaving 12 bases of the junction unmatched. The germline V gene encodes CDR1 KGHDR and CDR2 SFDVKD.

The CDR3 protein is CASPDRVEEQYV. The CDR3 DNA is TGTGCCAGCCCCGACAGGGTGGAGGAGCAGTACGTC. The chain carries TRBV6-4 and TRBJ2-7; 7 bases map to TRBD1. Germline V lookup: CDR1 MRHNA, CDR2 SNTAGT. This CDR3 is 12 amino acids long. V trimming: 8 bases; J trimming: 7 bases; junction bases outside the gene matches: 8.

The rearrangement links TRBV5-1 to TRBJ2-1, with 10 bases lining up with TRBD2. This CDR3 region has 19 residues. Germline V gene lookup returns CDR1 SGHRS and CDR2 YFSETQ. The V and J ends lost 1 base and 0 bases, in that order; junction bases with no gene match: 10. The CDR3 protein is CASSLRLAGVLSSYNEQFF. The CDR3 DNA reads as TGCGCCAGCAGCTTGAGGCTAGCGGGGGTCCTGAGCTCCTACAATGAGCAGTTCTTC.

The rearrangement links TRBV5-1 to TRBJ1-4; unclear D gene. The CDR3 sequence is 13 residues long. Germline lookup yields CDR1 SGHRS and CDR2 YFSETQ. The ends were cut back, 6 bases at V and 6 bases at J, with 12 bases in the middle. The DNA of the CDR3 is TGCGCCAGCAATGACGGGAGAGATGAAAAACTGTTTTTT. It translates to CASNDGRDEKLFF.

The gene calls are TRBV7-9 and TRBJ1-1; the match to TRBD1 covers 7 bases. V was clipped by 4 bases and J by 1 base; unmatched bases: 0. CDR3 length equals 13 residues. Germline V gene sequence: CDR1 SEHNR, CDR2 FQNEAQ (reference sequence). CDR3 DNA: TGTGCCAGCAGCTACAGGGGGAACACTGAAGCTTTCTTT. Its protein is CASSYRGNTEAFF.

This chain uses TRBV5-1 with TRBJ1-2; D is uncertain. Germline V gene sequence: CDR1 SGHRS, CDR2 YFSETQ. The germline V and J ends were trimmed by 1 base and 1 base, with 5 bases remaining between them. This CDR3 is built from 13 residues. The DNA for the CDR3 is TGCGCCAGCAGCTTGAGGATTAACTATGGCTACACCTTC. Amino acid sequence: CASSLRINYGYTF.

The chain employs TRBV6-5 and TRBJ1-6; 9 bases are a match to TRBD1. The CDR3 contains 14 residues. Germline V gives CDR1 MNHEY, CDR2 SVGAGI. V trimming: 6 bases; J trimming: 10 bases; junction bases outside the gene matches: 7. This chain's CDR3 is CASRSDRGVSPLHF. CDR3 in DNA: TGTGCCAGCAGGTCCGACAGGGGGGTATCACCCCTCCACTTT.

The chain links TRBV6-5 to TRBJ1-1, with 7 bases aligning to TRBD1. Germline V CDR1 and CDR2: MNHEY, SVGAGI. CDR3 length: 15 residues. Germline trimming cut 2 bases from V and 7 bases from J; bases unmatched to any gene: 10. CDR3 sequence (DNA): TGTGCCAGCAGTTACCCCGCAGGGGGAGCCTTTGAAGCTTTCTTT. Protein sequence: CASSYPAGGAFEAFF.

V and J are TRBV5-8 and TRBJ2-1; D is undetermined. The CDR3 is made up of 13 amino acids. Trimming stripped 5 bases from V and 4 bases from J, with 10 bases between. Looked up from germline, CDR1 is SGHTS and CDR2 is YDEGEE. Here the CDR3 DNA reads TGTGCCAGCAGGGCGGTGGGATACAATGAGCAGTTCTTC. Translated, it gives CASRAVGYNEQFF.

The V gene is TRBV6-2 or TRBV6-3, the J gene TRBJ1-1; TRBD1 is a possible D gene (5 bases). The CDR3 has 16 residues. Germline V gene lookup returns CDR1 MNHEY and CDR2 SVGEGT. V was cut by 2 bases and J by 5 bases, with 18 bases left in between. The CDR3 spells CASSYGGTAYRTEAFF. In nucleotides, the CDR3 is TGTGCCAGCAGTTACGGAGGGACGGCTTATCGTACTGAAGCTTTCTTT.

The chain has TRBV7-2 and TRBJ2-5, with D maybe TRBD1 (7 bases). V was cut by 4 bases and J by 7 bases, with 16 bases left in between. The length of the CDR3 is 14 residues. Germline CDR1 reads SGHTA; CDR2 reads FQGNSA. CDR3 residues: CASSSGGGPGTQYF. The DNA of the CDR3 is TGTGCCAGCAGCTCAGGAGGGGGCCCCGGGACCCAGTACTTC.

The chain employs TRBV3-1 (or the pseudogene TRBV3-2) and TRBJ1-4, with D possibly matching TRBD1 (6 bases). CDR3 length equals 15 residues. Trimming shortened V by 4 bases and J by 3 bases, and 12 bases separated the two germline ends. The germline gives CDR1 LGHDT, CDR2 YNNKEL (reference sequence). CDR3 DNA sequence: TGTGCCAGCAGCCTATACAGGGAGCCTAATGAAAAACTGTTTTTT. Amino acids: CASSLYREPNEKLFF.

CDR3 in amino acids: CATRRNTGELFF. CDR3 nucleotides: TGTGCCACCAGACGCAACACCGGGGAGCTGTTTTTT. J is TRBJ2-2 and V is TRBV2, with no clear D. V was shortened by 10 bases and J by 2 bases, with 8 bases between the two germline ends. From germline, CDR1 is SNHLY and CDR2 FYNNEI. The CDR3 consists of 12 residues.

This chain connects TRBV6-1 to TRBJ2-1, with TRBD2 matching 13 bases. This CDR3 has 17 residues. Germline values: CDR1 MNHNS, CDR2 SASEGT. Trimming cost V 4 bases and J 2 bases; bases outside gene matches: 5. The CDR3 is CASSGTSGGVPYNEQFF. CDR3 nucleotide sequence: TGTGCCAGCAGTGGTACTAGCGGGGGGGTGCCCTACAATGAGCAGTTCTTC.

This CDR3 is CASSFANSPLHF. The CDR3 DNA is TGTGCCAGCAGTTTCGCTAATTCACCCCTCCACTTT. The genes are TRBV28 and TRBJ1-6; unclear D gene. CDR1 and CDR2 (germline): MDHEN, SYDVKM. The ends were cut back, 3 bases at V and 6 bases at J, with 3 bases in the middle. The CDR3 has 12 amino acids.

V is TRBV18 and J is TRBJ1-2; D might be TRBD1 (5 bases). This CDR3 spans 14 amino acids. CDR1 is KGHSH and CDR2 is LQKENI in the germline V gene. Trimming cost V 2 bases and J 8 bases, with 15 bases left between them. In DNA form, the CDR3 reads TGTGCCAGCTCACCAGTCCAGGGTCCTCAAGGCTACACCTTC. Translation: CASSPVQGPQGYTF.